The entry that follows covers one T cell receptor (beta chain) sequence. This sample is drawn from a study of T cell changes during pregnancy in multiple sclerosis. The V gene lost 4 bases and the J gene lost 4 bases, with 16 bases spanning the gap. There are 15 residues in the CDR3. CDR1 SGHRS and CDR2 YFSETQ come from the germline V gene. The repertoire was sequenced with immunoSEQ multiplex PCR; TCRdb's copy has only in-frame clones and lacks some. The sample carries some 64,000 clones, 90% recorded once. The specimen comprised peripheral blood, sampled in the first trimester of pregnancy. This sequence originates from a female donor in good health, enrolled as a control in a pregnancy study. The rearrangement links TRBV5-1 to TRBJ2-3; a weak D match, TRBD2 (6 bases). CDR3 DNA sequence: TGCGCCAGCAGCGCGGGACGGGCTGCTGCAGATACGCAGTATTTT. Translating gives CASSAGRAAADTQYF.